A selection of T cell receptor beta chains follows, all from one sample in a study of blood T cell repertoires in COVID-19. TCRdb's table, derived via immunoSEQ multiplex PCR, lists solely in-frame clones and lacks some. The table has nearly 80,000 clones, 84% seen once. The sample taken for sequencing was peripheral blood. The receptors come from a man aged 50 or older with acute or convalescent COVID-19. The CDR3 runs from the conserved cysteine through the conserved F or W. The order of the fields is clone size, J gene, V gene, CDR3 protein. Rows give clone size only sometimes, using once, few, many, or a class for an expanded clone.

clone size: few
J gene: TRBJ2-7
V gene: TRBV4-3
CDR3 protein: CASSQETGLAVSNAVYEQYF

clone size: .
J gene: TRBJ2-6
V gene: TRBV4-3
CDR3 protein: CASSRDNSGANVLTF

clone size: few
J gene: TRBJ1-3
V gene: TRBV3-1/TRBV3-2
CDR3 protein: CASSRSGNTIYF

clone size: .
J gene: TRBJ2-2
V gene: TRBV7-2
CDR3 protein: CASSSEQGGELFF

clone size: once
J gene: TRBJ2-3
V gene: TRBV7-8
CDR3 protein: CASSSLAVTSGRAADTQYF

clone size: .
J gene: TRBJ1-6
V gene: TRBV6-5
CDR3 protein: CASSYSYFPNPPLHF

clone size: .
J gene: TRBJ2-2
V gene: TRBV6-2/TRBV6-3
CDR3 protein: CASSYRSVVTNTGELFF

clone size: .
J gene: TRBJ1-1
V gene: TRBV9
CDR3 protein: CASNTGSNTEAFF

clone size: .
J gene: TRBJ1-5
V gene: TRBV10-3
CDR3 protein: CAISEKTQGLNQPQHF

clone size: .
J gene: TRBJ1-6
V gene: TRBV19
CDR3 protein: CASRTGGGHSPLHF

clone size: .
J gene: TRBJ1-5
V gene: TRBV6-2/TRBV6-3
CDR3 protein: CASTPQGYSNQPQHF

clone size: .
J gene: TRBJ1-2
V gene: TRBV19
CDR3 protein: CASSGTVNYGYTF

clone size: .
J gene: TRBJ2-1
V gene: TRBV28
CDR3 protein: CASSSYNEQFF

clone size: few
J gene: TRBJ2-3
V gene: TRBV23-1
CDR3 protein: CASSLSTDTQYF

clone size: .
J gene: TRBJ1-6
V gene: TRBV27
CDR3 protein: CATRDTGAYSPLHF

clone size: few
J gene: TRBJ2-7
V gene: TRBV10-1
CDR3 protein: CASRLSGQGFYEQYF

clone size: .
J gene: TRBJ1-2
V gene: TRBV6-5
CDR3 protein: CASRLGQGYYGYTF

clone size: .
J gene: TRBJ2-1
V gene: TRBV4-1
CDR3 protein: CASSQEGSGLNEQFF

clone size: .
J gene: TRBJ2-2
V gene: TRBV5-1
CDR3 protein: CASSDLTSGNTGELFF

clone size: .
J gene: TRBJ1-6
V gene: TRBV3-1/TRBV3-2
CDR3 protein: CASSPGPTGIGSPLHF

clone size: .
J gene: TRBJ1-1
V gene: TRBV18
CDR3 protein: CASLLTPGTSEAFF

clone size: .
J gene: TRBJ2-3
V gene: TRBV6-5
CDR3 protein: CASSKTKGDTQYF

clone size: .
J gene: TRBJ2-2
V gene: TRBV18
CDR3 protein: CASSLRQGASPGELFF

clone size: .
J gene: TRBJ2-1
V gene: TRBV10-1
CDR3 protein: CASSPGQGAFSYNEQFF

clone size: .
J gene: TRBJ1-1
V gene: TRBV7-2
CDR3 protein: CASSPQGATEAFF